A single sample gave rise to the 22 T cell receptor beta chains below, sequenced in a study of cytomegalovirus exposure and HLA in healthy donors. A multiplex PCR was run with 60 Vbeta primers and 13 Jbeta primers. Profiling relied on immunoSEQ multiplex PCR, and the TCRdb table lists in-frame clones only, not all of them. The profile shows about 130,000 clones, 65% to 90% of them singletons. The material sequenced was PBMCs. Receptors originate from a man aged 18-30 years in good health and CMV-seronegative.

The chain has TRBV27 and TRBJ2-7; D is possibly TRBD1 (6 bases). CDR3 length equals 13 residues. Germline V gene sequence: CDR1 MNHEY, CDR2 SMNVEV (reference sequence). Trimming pared 6 bases from V and 2 bases from J, leaving 11 bases between. In DNA, the CDR3 is TGTGCCAGCAGGGGGGACAACCCCTACGAGCAGTACTTC. Translation gives CASRGDNPYEQYF.

This clone was detected a few times. V gene TRBV5-1 combines with J gene TRBJ1-1; D gene unclear. The germline gives CDR1 SGHRS, CDR2 YFSETQ. The germline V and J ends were trimmed by 4 bases and 5 bases, with 15 bases remaining between them. This CDR3 has 14 residues. The CDR3 is CASSAGARMTEAFF. In DNA form, the CDR3 reads TGCGCCAGCAGCGCGGGAGCCCGCATGACTGAAGCTTTCTTT.

A few counts support this clone. The CDR3 region is CASSLPGANTEAFF. The CDR3 region has the DNA TGTGCCAGCAGCTTACCAGGGGCGAACACTGAAGCTTTCTTT. The chain employs TRBV7-9 and TRBJ1-1, with D possibly matching TRBD1 (6 bases). V lost 2 bases, J lost 1 base, and 8 bases lay in between. From germline, CDR1 is SEHNR and CDR2 FQNEAQ (reference sequence). This CDR3 contains 14 residues.

V and J are TRBV5-1 and TRBJ2-7; TRBD2 matches 14 bases. Germline loops: CDR1 SGHRS, CDR2 YFSETQ. The CDR3 covers 14 residues. The CDR3 sequence: CARGLAGAPYEQYF. CDR3 DNA: TGCGCTCGGGGACTAGCGGGGGCCCCCTACGAGCAGTACTTC.

The gene calls are TRBV9 and TRBJ1-6; a weak D match, TRBD1 (6 bases). The V end was cut by 6 bases, the J end by 6 bases, with 13 bases between. CDR1 is SGDLS, CDR2 YYNGEE, per germline. This CDR3 is built from 14 residues. CDR3 sequence reads: CASNPGDFNSPLHF. The CDR3, as DNA: TGTGCCAGCAACCCAGGGGATTTTAATTCACCCCTCCACTTT.

This clone was seen a handful of times. The rearrangement joins TRBV4-2 to TRBJ1-1, with D possibly being TRBD1 (6 bases). The CDR3 is 15 residues long. Germline CDR1 and CDR2: LGHNA and YNFKEQ. V was trimmed by 1 base and J by 0 bases, leaving 9 bases between them. The CDR3 is CASSQAQGMNTEAFF. CDR3 DNA sequence: TGTGCCAGCAGCCAAGCACAGGGCATGAACACTGAAGCTTTCTTT.

V is TRBV2 and J is TRBJ1-2; 11 positions agree with TRBD1. Germline V CDR1 and CDR2: SNHLY, FYNNEI. The ends lost 4 bases at V and 3 bases at J; junction bases unmatched: 4. The CDR3 loop spans 15 amino acids. The CDR3 nucleotides read TGTGCCAGCAGTGGGACAGGGGGCGCTTACTATGGCTACACCTTC. This sequence encodes CASSGTGGAYYGYTF.

This clone occurred once. The chain recombines TRBV28 with TRBJ1-2, with D perhaps TRBD1 (5 bases). There are 10 residues in the CDR3. The germline V and J ends were trimmed by 10 bases and 7 bases, with 10 bases remaining between them. CDR1 is MDHEN, CDR2 SYDVKM, per germline. The CDR3 DNA sequence: TGTGCCACGTCAGGGTCTGGCTACACCTTC. Encoded protein: CATSGSGYTF.

The rearrangement joins TRBV19 to TRBJ1-2; D is ambiguous. Germline CDR1 LNHDA, CDR2 SQIVND (reference sequence). There are 14 residues in the CDR3. Trimming pared 4 bases from V and 4 bases from J, leaving 13 bases between. In DNA, the CDR3 is TGTGCCAGTAGTAGGACCGGGAACGCCTATGGCTACACCTTC. Translated: CASSRTGNAYGYTF.

This rearrangement joins TRBV27 to TRBJ1-4; possible D gene TRBD1, 6 bases. Germline values: CDR1 MNHEY, CDR2 SMNVEV (reference sequence). The CDR3 length is 11 residues. Trimming took off 6 bases at V and 13 bases at J, with 12 bases between the two ends. For the CDR3, the DNA is TGTGCCAGCAGGTACAGGGAGCGACTGTTTTTT. Translation: CASRYRERLFF.

The DNA for the CDR3 is TGTGCCAGCAGCTCCCGGGCAGGGGGCTACGAGCAGTACTTC. Translation: CASSSRAGGYEQYF. The gene calls are TRBV7-2 and TRBJ2-7; 7 bases are shared with TRBD1. CDR3 length equals 14 residues. CDR1 is SGHTA, CDR2 FQGNSA, per germline. The V segment lost 4 bases and the J segment 3 bases; nucleotides outside the gene matches: 6.

V and J are TRBV7-3 and TRBJ2-1, with TRBD2 matching over 9 bases. V was pared by 5 bases and J by 8 bases, with 10 bases of the junction left unmatched. CDR1 SGHTA and CDR2 FQGTGA come from the germline V gene. The CDR3 extends over 15 amino acids. The CDR3 DNA sequence: TGTGCCAGCAGCCCTCTCAGCGGGGGGACTTATGAGCAGTTCTTC. It encodes CASSPLSGGTYEQFF.

This clone occurred a few times. This chain uses TRBV5-4 with TRBJ1-1; D not certain. V was pared by 1 base and J by 4 bases, with 8 bases between. The length of the CDR3 is 13 residues. Per the germline V gene, CDR1 is SGHNT and CDR2 is YYREEE (reference sequence). The CDR3 protein is CASSLWRGTEAFF. In DNA, the CDR3 is TGTGCCAGCAGCTTGTGGCGGGGCACTGAAGCTTTCTTT.

The chain couples TRBV10-2 to TRBJ1-4; D possibly corresponds to TRBD1 (6 bases). V lost 6 bases, J lost 7 bases, and 12 bases lay in between. The germline V gene encodes CDR1 WSHSY and CDR2 SAAADI. This CDR3 spans 13 amino acids. The CDR3 DNA reads TGCGCCAGCAGCCCCGGACAGACTGAAAAACTGTTTTTT. Amino acids: CASSPGQTEKLFF.

This chain connects TRBV9 to TRBJ2-1; 8 bases line up with TRBD2. Unmatched junction bases numbered 9, after V lost 4 bases and J lost 6 bases. The length of the CDR3 is 15 residues. In germline, CDR1 is SGDLS, CDR2 YYNGEE. CDR3 coding DNA: TGTGCCAGCAGCAGCCGCGGGGGGCTAGTCAATGAGCAGTTCTTC. As protein: CASSSRGGLVNEQFF.

This clone was detected a few times. V is TRBV5-8 and J is TRBJ1-5; D is unresolved. Germline V gene data show CDR1 as SGHTS and CDR2 as YDEGEE. Trimming shortened V by 0 bases and J by 3 bases, and 4 bases separated the two germline ends. The CDR3 spans 13 residues. CDR3 in amino acids: CASSLALNQPQHF. DNA of the CDR3: TGTGCCAGCAGCTTGGCCCTCAATCAGCCCCAGCATTTT.

This rearrangement joins TRBV7-2 to TRBJ2-7, with D perhaps TRBD2 (6 bases). The germline V gene has CDR1 SGHTA and CDR2 FQGNSA. V lost 7 bases and J lost 7, with 20 bases in between. This CDR3 is built from 14 residues. CDR3 protein: CASTPNGGVREQYF. The CDR3 DNA follows: TGTGCCAGCACTCCCAACGGCGGGGTGCGGGAGCAGTACTTC.

V and J are TRBV30 and TRBJ2-1; 16 bases are shared with TRBD2. Germline V lookup: CDR1 GTSNPN, CDR2 SVGIG (reference sequence). The CDR3 totals 14 residues. With 8 bases clipped from V and 3 bases from J, the junction kept 1 base outside the gene matches. The CDR3 protein is CAGTSGGVYNEQFF. CDR3 in DNA: TGTGCCGGGACTAGCGGGGGGGTCTACAATGAGCAGTTCTTC.

The chain employs TRBV5-4 and TRBJ2-5; 7 nucleotides align to TRBD1. Germline V gene lookup returns CDR1 SGHNT and CDR2 YYREEE (reference sequence). Trimming took 4 bases from V and 5 from J; bases not matched to a gene: 17. The CDR3 runs to 17 residues. The CDR3 region has the DNA TGTGCCAGCAGCCCGCCTCATACAGGGGTGGTCGTCGAGACCCAGTACTTC. This gives the protein CASSPPHTGVVVETQYF.

This sequence joins TRBV19 and TRBJ1-6; no definite D call. In germline, CDR1 is LNHDA, CDR2 SQIVND (reference sequence). Trimming stripped 3 bases from V and 10 bases from J, with 10 bases between. CDR3 length: 13 amino acids. For the CDR3, the DNA is TGTGCCAGTAGTATGGAGGGCCAATCACCCCTCCACTTT. Protein sequence: CASSMEGQSPLHF.

The CDR3 DNA sequence: TGTTCCACAACGACAGTACAGCCTGAAGCTTTCTTT. Protein sequence: CSTTTVQPEAFF. The V gene is TRBV7-9, the J gene TRBJ1-1, with a weak D call TRBD1 (5 bases). The CDR3 spans 12 residues. Germline V gene sequence: CDR1 SEHNR, CDR2 FQNEAQ (reference sequence).

CDR3 in amino acids: CASSPYAGLATTDTQYF. In DNA, the CDR3 is TGTGCCAGCAGCCCATATGCGGGCCTAGCCACCACAGATACGCAGTATTTT. V and J are TRBV7-9 and TRBJ2-3; D possibly corresponds to TRBD2 (5 bases). This CDR3 has 17 residues. V was clipped by 5 bases and J by 2 bases, with 20 bases between them. CDR1 and CDR2 from the germline V gene are SEHNR and FQNEAQ (reference sequence). Complete variable domain (other parts from reference TRBV7-9 and TRBJ2-3): DTGVSQNPRHKITKRGQNVTFRCDPISEHNRLYWYRQTLGQGPEFLTYFQNEAQLEKSRLLSDRFSAERPKGSFSTLEIQRTEQGDSAMYLCASSPYAGLATTDTQYFGPGTRLTVL.